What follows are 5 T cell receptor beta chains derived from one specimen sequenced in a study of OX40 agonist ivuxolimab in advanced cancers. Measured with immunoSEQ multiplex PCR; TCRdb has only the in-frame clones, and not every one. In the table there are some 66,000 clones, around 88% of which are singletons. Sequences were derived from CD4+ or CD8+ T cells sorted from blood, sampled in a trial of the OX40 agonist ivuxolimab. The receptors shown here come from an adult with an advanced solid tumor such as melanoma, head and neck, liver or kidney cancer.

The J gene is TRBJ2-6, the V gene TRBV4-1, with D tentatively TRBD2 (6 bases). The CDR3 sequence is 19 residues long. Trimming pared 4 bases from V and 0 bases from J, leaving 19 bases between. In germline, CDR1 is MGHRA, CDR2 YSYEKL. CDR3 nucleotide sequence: TGCGCCAGCAGCCTTTTCTTCCCGGGACTGTCCTCTGGGGCCAACGTCCTGACTTTC. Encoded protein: CASSLFFPGLSSGANVLTF.

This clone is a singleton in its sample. The CDR3 DNA is TGTGCCAGCACTGGGACAGGGGACTCTAATGAAAAACTGTTTTTT. This encodes CASTGTGDSNEKLFF. V and J are TRBV2 and TRBJ1-4, with TRBD1 matching 10 bases. Per germline, CDR1 SNHLY and CDR2 FYNNEI. The CDR3 covers 15 residues. With 7 bases clipped from V and 3 bases from J, the junction kept 5 bases outside the gene matches.

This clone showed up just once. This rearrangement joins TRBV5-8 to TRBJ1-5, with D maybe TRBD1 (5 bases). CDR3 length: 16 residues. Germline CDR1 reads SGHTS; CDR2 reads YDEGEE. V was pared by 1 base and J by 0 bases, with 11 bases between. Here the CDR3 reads CASSLRGIYSNQPQHF. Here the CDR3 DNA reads TGTGCCAGCAGCTTGAGGGGAATTTATAGCAATCAGCCCCAGCATTTT.

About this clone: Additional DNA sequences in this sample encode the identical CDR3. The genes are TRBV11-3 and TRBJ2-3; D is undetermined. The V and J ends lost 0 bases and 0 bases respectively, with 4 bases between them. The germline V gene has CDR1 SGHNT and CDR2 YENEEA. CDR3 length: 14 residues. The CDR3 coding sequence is TGTGCCAGCAGCTTAGACACTAGCACAGATACGCAGTATTTT. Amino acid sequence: CASSLDTSTDTQYF.

The CDR3 sequence is CASSLEGASGYPLHF. CDR3 nucleotide sequence: TGTGCCAGCAGTTTGGAAGGGGCTTCCGGATATCCCCTCCACTTT. This chain connects TRBV28 to TRBJ1-6; the D gene is possibly TRBD1 (5 bases). CDR1 and CDR2 from the germline V gene are MDHEN and SYDVKM. This CDR3 comprises 15 residues. With 3 bases removed from V and 13 bases from J, the gap between germline ends came to 19 bases.